Listed here are 27 T cell receptor beta chains from one sample, sequenced in a study of T-cell memory formation after mild COVID-19. TCRdb re-called the 5' RACE reads with MiXCR, one entry per CDR3 protein. The sample records about 150,000 distinct CDR3 sequences, under 25% being singletons. Specimen: PBMCs or a T cell subset sorted from them (not recorded which). All receptors derive from an adult woman who had mild COVID-19 (a few samples of this study predate the infection). Cell type and time point are not known.

This clonotype appeared a few times. The chain recombines TRBV7-9 with TRBJ2-3, with 9 bases identical to TRBD2. Germline V CDR1 and CDR2: SEHNR, FQNEAQ (reference sequence). The ends lost 5 bases at V and 1 base at J; junction bases unmatched: 7. The CDR3 is 16 amino acids. The chain's CDR3 is CASSAISGGGTDTQYF. The CDR3 DNA reads as TGTGCCAGCAGCGCAATTAGCGGGGGAGGCACAGATACGCAGTATTTT.

This clonotype was seen a handful of times. The chain employs TRBV4-2 and TRBJ2-1; D ambiguous. The ends were cut back, 1 base at V and 5 bases at J, with 6 bases in the middle. The CDR3 has 13 amino acids. CDR1 is LGHNA, CDR2 YNFKEQ, per germline. The CDR3 spells CASSQVANNEQFF. The CDR3 nucleotides read TGTGCCAGCAGCCAAGTGGCTAACAATGAGCAGTTCTTC.

This clonotype was detected a few times. The chain employs TRBV6-2 or TRBV6-3 and TRBJ2-2; 7 nucleotides line up with TRBD2. CDR1 and CDR2 (germline): MNHEY, SVGEGT. This CDR3 has 17 amino acids. V lost 2 bases, J lost 0 bases, and 6 bases stayed unmatched. The CDR3 is CASSYRLAVANTGELFF. Written as DNA, the CDR3 is TGTGCCAGCAGTTACCGGCTAGCGGTCGCGAACACCGGGGAGCTGTTTTTT.

This chain connects TRBV4-2 to TRBJ2-1; 9 nucleotides align to TRBD1. The ends lost 4 bases at V and 6 bases at J; junction bases unmatched: 4. Per the germline V gene, CDR1 is LGHNA and CDR2 is YNFKEQ. The CDR3 covers 14 residues. In DNA, the CDR3 is TGTGCCAGCAGCCCCGGGACAGGGTCCAATGAGCAGTTCTTC. Residues: CASSPGTGSNEQFF.

This clonotype was counted only a few times. Compared with germline, one end of the junction differs, possibly owing to a read error. The chain carries TRBV28 and TRBJ2-1; no reliable D call. The CDR3 spans 10 residues. Germline V gives CDR1 MDHEN, CDR2 SYDVKM. The chain's CDR3 is CASSYSEQFF. CDR3 coding DNA: TGTGCCAGCAGCTACAGTGAGCAGTTCTTC.

This clonotype is a singleton in its sample. V is TRBV7-2 and J is TRBJ2-2; a possible D gene is TRBD2 (6 bases). Germline-derived CDR1 and CDR2 are SGHTA and FQGNSA. Trimming removed 3 bases from V and 8 bases from J, with 10 bases in between. CDR3 size: 13 residues. CDR3 in amino acids: CASSFSSVGELFF. The DNA of the CDR3 is TGTGCCAGCAGCTTCTCTAGCGTGGGGGAGCTGTTTTTT.

This clonotype was detected only a few times. This sequence joins TRBV12-3 or TRBV12-4 and TRBJ2-6, with D hard to call. The length of the CDR3 is 16 residues. The germline V and J ends were trimmed by 1 base and 0 bases, with 7 bases remaining between them. The CDR3 DNA follows: TGTGCCAGCAGTTTAGGGGGTCGCTCTGGGGCCAACGTCCTGACTTTC. Its protein is CASSLGGRSGANVLTF.

The chain uses TRBV3-1 and TRBJ2-5; the D call may be TRBD1 or TRBD2 (5 bases each). The CDR3 consists of 15 residues. In germline, CDR1 is LGHDT, CDR2 YNNKEL (reference sequence). V was pared by 5 bases and J by 7 bases, with 20 bases between. CDR3 DNA: TGTGCCAGCAGCGCATACGGGGACCCCAGGGCGACCCAGTACTTC. Protein: CASSAYGDPRATQYF.

The CDR3 DNA reads as TGCAGTGCCCCAAGGCTAACTAGCACAGATACGCAGTATTTT. Its protein is CSAPRLTSTDTQYF. V gene TRBV20-1 combines with J gene TRBJ2-3; unclear D gene. The germline V gene has CDR1 DFQATT and CDR2 SNEGSKA (reference sequence). This CDR3 comprises 14 residues. The V end was cut by 6 bases, the J end by 0 bases, with 13 bases between.

This clonotype showed up just a few times. The CDR3 region has the DNA TGTGCCAGCAGCCAAGATGCGACAGGGTATAATTCACCCCTCCACTTT. Protein sequence: CASSQDATGYNSPLHF. The genes are TRBV14 and TRBJ1-6; 7 nucleotides match TRBD1. The CDR3 has 16 amino acids. The germline V gene encodes CDR1 SGHDN and CDR2 FVKESK. The V and J ends lost 0 bases and 4 bases, in that order; junction bases with no gene match: 3.

This clonotype was seen many times. This chain joins TRBV7-9 and TRBJ2-2; TRBD1 aligns across 9 bases. The V gene's germline CDR1 is SEHNR and CDR2 FQNEAQ (reference sequence). J lost 5 bases, V lost 6 bases, and 7 bases had no gene match. The CDR3 runs 15 residues. The CDR3 DNA reads TGTGCCAGCAGGTTCACAGGGGGCGCGACCGGGGAGCTGTTTTTT. This translates into CASRFTGGATGELFF.

This sequence joins TRBV7-2 and TRBJ2-5; D assignment may be TRBD1 or TRBD2 (5 bases each). The CDR3 consists of 15 residues. The ends were cut back, 5 bases at V and 1 base at J, with 14 bases in the middle. Germline lookup yields CDR1 SGHTA and CDR2 FQGNSA. The CDR3 protein is CASSLFRDGQETQYF. The DNA of the CDR3 is TGTGCCAGCAGCCTCTTCCGGGACGGCCAAGAGACCCAGTACTTC.

The CDR3 reads CASSQQPNNSPLHF. CDR3 bases: TGTGCCAGCAGCCAGCAGCCTAATAATTCACCCCTCCACTTT. The chain has TRBV3-1 and TRBJ1-6; D remains ambiguous. Per germline, CDR1 LGHDT and CDR2 YNNKEL (reference sequence). The CDR3 sequence is 14 residues long. The V end was cut by 3 bases, the J end by 5 bases, with 8 bases between.

The chain uses TRBV12-3 or TRBV12-4 and TRBJ1-1; 7 nucleotides agree with TRBD1. This CDR3 comprises 15 residues. V was clipped by 5 bases and J by 1 base; unmatched bases: 7. The chain's CDR3 is CASSPKDRRNTEAFF. The CDR3 DNA is TGTGCCAGCAGTCCTAAGGACAGGAGGAACACTGAAGCTTTCTTT.

This clonotype turned up a few times. The V and J genes are TRBV12-3 or TRBV12-4 and TRBJ2-6, with no clear D. This CDR3 is 16 amino acids long. With 1 base removed from V and 0 bases from J, the gap between germline ends came to 7 bases. The CDR3 bases are TGTGCCAGCAGTTTAGACAGAATCTCTGGGGCCAACGTCCTGACTTTC. This translates into CASSLDRISGANVLTF.

The V and J genes are TRBV20-1 and TRBJ1-2, with D possibly TRBD1 on 5 matching bases. Germline CDR1 and CDR2: DFQATT and SNEGSKA (reference sequence). The CDR3 spans 16 residues. V dropped 1 base and J dropped 7 bases, with 22 bases sitting between them. The CDR3 region is CSARGIGLQGVLGYTF. In nucleotides, the CDR3 is TGCAGTGCTAGAGGGATCGGGTTGCAGGGAGTGCTTGGCTACACCTTC.

This clonotype was recorded many times. V usage is TRBV5-1 and J usage is TRBJ2-7, with unresolved D. The CDR3 totals 13 residues. Deletions cut 2 bases from V and 3 bases from J, with 9 bases between. CDR1 and CDR2 from the germline V gene are SGHRS and YFSETQ. The CDR3 reads CASSFLIDYEQYF. CDR3 sequence (DNA): TGCGCCAGCAGCTTTCTAATAGACTACGAGCAGTACTTC.

This clonotype came up a few times. The rearrangement joins TRBV20-1 to TRBJ1-5; possible D gene TRBD1, 5 bases. The CDR3 runs to 16 residues. Germline CDR1 reads DFQATT; CDR2 reads SNEGSKA (reference sequence). The ends were cut back, 6 bases at V and 0 bases at J, with 18 bases in the middle. DNA for the CDR3: TGCAGTGCCCCCGGGGGGTCGGCTTATAGCAATCAGCCCCAGCATTTT. Its protein is CSAPGGSAYSNQPQHF.

The V call is TRBV29-1, the J call TRBJ2-1, with TRBD2 identical over 10 bases. This CDR3 has 15 amino acids. The germline CDR1 and CDR2 sequences are SQVTM and ANQGSEA. V was clipped by 4 bases and J by 3 bases; unmatched bases: 6. The CDR3 DNA sequence: TGCAGCGTTGGGGGACTAGCGCCGGGCTACAATGAGCAGTTCTTC. It encodes CSVGGLAPGYNEQFF.

V gene TRBV5-5 combines with J gene TRBJ2-1; no clear D gene. Deletions cut 1 base from V and 8 bases from J, with 10 bases between. The length of the CDR3 is 13 residues. From germline, CDR1 is SGHKS and CDR2 YYEKEE (reference sequence). As DNA, the CDR3 is TGTGCCAGCAGCTTGAGCCCGACCTATGAGCAGTTCTTC. Translating it yields CASSLSPTYEQFF.

The V call is TRBV7-9, the J call TRBJ2-1; 13 bases fit TRBD2. Per germline, CDR1 SEHNR and CDR2 FQNEAQ (reference sequence). The CDR3 runs 18 residues. The junction had 5 bases not matched to a gene; V was cut back by 3 bases and J by 0 bases. CDR3 in DNA: TGTGCCAGCAGCTTTGGGACTAGCGGGACTAGCTCCTACAATGAGCAGTTCTTC. This encodes CASSFGTSGTSSYNEQFF.

In its sample, this clonotype was seen many times. The chain joins TRBV20-1 to TRBJ2-7; 8 bases are a match to TRBD1. Germline lookup yields CDR1 DFQATT and CDR2 SNEGSKA (reference sequence). The CDR3 has 15 residues. The V and J ends lost 6 bases and 5 bases, in that order; junction bases with no gene match: 15. The CDR3 is CSAGPLRQGADEQYF. Here the CDR3 DNA reads TGCAGTGCGGGCCCCCTTCGGCAGGGGGCTGACGAGCAGTACTTC.

J is TRBJ2-1 and V is TRBV9; 11 positions agree with TRBD2. The CDR3 consists of 16 residues. Germline trimming cut 4 bases from V and 0 bases from J; bases unmatched to any gene: 3. CDR1 and CDR2 (germline): SGDLS, YYNGEE. The CDR3: CASSPLAGDSYNEQFF. The CDR3 DNA follows: TGTGCCAGCAGCCCACTAGCGGGAGACTCCTACAATGAGCAGTTCTTC.

The table lists this clonotype with a few counts. The chain combines TRBV6-6 with TRBJ2-3; the D is unclear. V was cut by 11 bases and J by 0 bases, with 18 bases left in between. The CDR3 loop spans 15 amino acids. The germline V gene has CDR1 MNHNY and CDR2 SVGAGI (reference sequence). CDR3 bases: TGTGCCGGTCACTCCGGCCCCTCAAGCACAGATACGCAGTATTTT. Residues: CAGHSGPSSTDTQYF.

This chain uses TRBV2 with TRBJ2-1; 8 positions match TRBD2. Looked up from germline, CDR1 is SNHLY and CDR2 is FYNNEI. This CDR3 has 15 amino acids. V lost 7 bases, J lost 0 bases, and 5 bases stayed unmatched. The CDR3 loop reads CASTSGGISYNEQFF. The CDR3 nucleotides are TGTGCCAGCACCTCGGGGGGGATCTCCTACAATGAGCAGTTCTTC.

This clonotype was seen more than once but under ten times. The chain is built from TRBV7-9 and TRBJ2-2; no clear D. V lost 1 base to trimming and J lost 7 bases, with 4 bases between them. Germline V gene sequence: CDR1 SEHNR, CDR2 FQNEAQ (reference sequence). This CDR3 contains 12 residues. CDR3 sequence (DNA): TGTGCCAGCAGCTTAGGAATCGGGGAGCTGTTTTTT. It codes for CASSLGIGELFF.

V usage is TRBV24-1 and J usage is TRBJ2-1; D unresolved. V lost 4 bases and J 2 bases, leaving 14 bases between the germline ends. Germline CDR1 reads KGHDR; CDR2 reads SFDVKD. CDR3 length: 16 amino acids. The CDR3: CATSDSAPLAYNEQFF. The CDR3 DNA reads TGTGCCACCAGTGACTCCGCACCCCTGGCCTACAATGAGCAGTTCTTC.